Given below is one TCR beta chain in context. This sample is drawn from a study of blood T cell repertoires in COVID-19. Across the study: The samples span acute and convalescent COVID-19 from the United States, Italy and Spain.

The CDR3 contains 15 residues. Germline CDR1 MNHNY, CDR2 SVGAGI (reference sequence). V was clipped by 1 base and J by 5 bases; unmatched bases: 3. Clones were sequenced by immunoSEQ multiplex PCR, and TCRdb holds only the in-frame ones, with some missing. Of fewer than 75,000 clones detected, roughly nine tenths appear once; the ten largest clones hold roughly 9.6%. The sample consisted of peripheral blood. The TCR comes from a man aged 80 or over with acute or convalescent COVID-19. The chain employs TRBV6-6 and TRBJ1-5, with TRBD1 matching over 9 bases. The DNA for the CDR3 is TGTGCCAGCAGTTACTGGGACAGGGTTGATCAGCCCCAGCATTTT. Translation gives CASSYWDRVDQPQHF.